This TCR beta chain was observed in a study of memory CD4+ T cells and cytomegalovirus serostatus. Per the germline V gene, CDR1 is MNHNY and CDR2 is SVGAGI (reference sequence). The V end was cut by 4 bases, the J end by 0 bases, with 13 bases between. This CDR3 has 16 amino acids. Produced via immunoSEQ multiplex PCR; TCRdb's table is partial and in-frame only. This table holds under 80,000 clones, 75% to 85% found once. Regarding the study as a whole: CD4+ memory repertoires contained about 40% of the roughly 150 reported CMV TCRbeta sequences.

This clone came up once. Antigen specificity is unknown. The sort gate was single viable CD3+CD4+CD8-CD45RO+ cells for memory CD4+ T cells. Serum IgG to CMV pp150, pp28, p38 and p52 defined serostatus. This TCR came from an adult in good health and CMV-seronegative. This sequence joins TRBV6-6 and TRBJ1-5; maybe TRBD1 (6 bases). The sample taken for sequencing was memory CD4+ T cells from blood. In DNA form, the CDR3 reads TGTGCCAGCAGTTCGAACCAGGGGAATAGCAATCAGCCCCAGCATTTT. Its translation is CASSSNQGNSNQPQHF.